The 3 T cell receptor beta chains below were found in one sample sequenced in a study of CD8 T cells in ankylosing spondylitis. Study-level results: It appeared that ankylosing spondylitis blood was characterized by a TCR beta motif of roughly 8 highly homologous variants.

One entry per CDR3 protein, called by TCRdb with MiXCR from the 5' RACE reads. There are about 540,000 distinct CDR3 sequences in the sample; roughly 12% occur only once, and around 7% lies in the top ten. Their antigen targets remain unknown. The sequenced material came from blood, either unsorted or a sorted T cell fraction (not recorded which). The receptor set was obtained from a male donor with ankylosing spondylitis.

A few counts support this clonotype. This chain uses TRBV7-9 with TRBJ2-1; D is perhaps TRBD1 (6 bases). Trimming left V 8 bases short and J 5 bases short, with 10 bases between. CDR1 is SEHNR, CDR2 FQNEAQ, per germline (reference sequence). CDR3 size: 12 residues. CDR3 in DNA: TGTGCCAGCGAGGGGGTCGACAATGAGCAGTTCTTC. Amino acid sequence: CASEGVDNEQFF.

The chain combines TRBV5-1 with TRBJ2-6; 10 bases agree with TRBD1. The CDR3 is made up of 16 amino acids. Germline assignment: CDR1 SGHRS and CDR2 YFSETQ. J lost 1 base, V lost 5 bases, and 3 bases had no gene match. CDR3 loop: CASSLDRGSGANVLTF. DNA of the CDR3: TGCGCCAGCAGTCTGGACAGGGGGTCTGGGGCCAACGTCCTGACTTTC. Based on the CDR3 plus reference TRBV5-1 and TRBJ2-6, the full variable domain is KAGVTQTPRYLIKTRGQQVTLSCSPISGHRSVSWYQQTPGQGLQFLFEYFSETQRNKGNFPGRFSGRQFSNSRSEMNVSTLELGDSALYLCASSLDRGSGANVLTFGAGSRLTVL.

The rearrangement joins TRBV18 to TRBJ1-2, with 7 bases fitting TRBD1. Germline CDR1 and CDR2: KGHSH and LQKENI. The CDR3 contains 15 residues. V trimming: 1 base; J trimming: 7 bases; junction bases outside the gene matches: 9. CDR3 loop: CASSPQVTGFIGYTF. The CDR3 DNA sequence: TGTGCCAGCTCACCACAGGTGACAGGGTTTATTGGCTACACCTTC.